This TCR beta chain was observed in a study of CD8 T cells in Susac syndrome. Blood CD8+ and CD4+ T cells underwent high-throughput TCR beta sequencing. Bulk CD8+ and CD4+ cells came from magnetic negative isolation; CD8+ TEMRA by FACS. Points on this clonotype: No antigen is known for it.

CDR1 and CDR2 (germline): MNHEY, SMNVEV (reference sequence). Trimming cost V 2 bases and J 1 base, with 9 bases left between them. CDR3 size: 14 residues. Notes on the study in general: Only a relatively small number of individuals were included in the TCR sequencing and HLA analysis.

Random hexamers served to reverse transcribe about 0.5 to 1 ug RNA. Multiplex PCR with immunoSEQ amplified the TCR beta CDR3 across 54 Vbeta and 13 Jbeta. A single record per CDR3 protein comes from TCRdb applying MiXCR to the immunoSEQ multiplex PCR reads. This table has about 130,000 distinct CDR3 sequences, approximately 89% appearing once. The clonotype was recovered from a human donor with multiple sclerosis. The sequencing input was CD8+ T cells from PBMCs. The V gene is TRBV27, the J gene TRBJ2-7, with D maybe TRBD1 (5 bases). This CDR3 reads CASSLQQGSYEQYF. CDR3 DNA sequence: TGTGCCAGCAGTTTACAGCAGGGTTCCTACGAGCAGTACTTC.